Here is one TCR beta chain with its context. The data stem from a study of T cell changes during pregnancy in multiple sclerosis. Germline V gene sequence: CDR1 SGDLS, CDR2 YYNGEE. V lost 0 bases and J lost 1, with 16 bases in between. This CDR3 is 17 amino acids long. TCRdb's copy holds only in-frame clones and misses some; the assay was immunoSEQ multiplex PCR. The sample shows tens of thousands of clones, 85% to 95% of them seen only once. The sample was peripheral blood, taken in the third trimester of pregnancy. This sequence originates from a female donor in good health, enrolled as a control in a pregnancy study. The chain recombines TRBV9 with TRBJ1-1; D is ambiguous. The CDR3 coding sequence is TGTGCCAGCAGCGTAGACGGGTGGGTGGGAGAGAACACTGAAGCTTTCTTT. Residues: CASSVDGWVGENTEAFF.